This T cell receptor (beta chain) was retrieved from a study of T cell repertoires in ileal Crohn's disease. In the study overall: Median disease duration was 7.9 years; about 35% smoked at surgery. General observations from the study: The median delay to postoperative endoscopy was around 7.1 months. High-frequency clones were more common in sorted CD8 than CD4 cells.

Germline CDR1 is SNHLY and CDR2 is FYNNEI. Between the trimmed V and J ends, which lost 3 bases and 14 bases, there was a span of 19 bases. This CDR3 comprises 13 residues. In its sample, this clone ranks as medium-sized. Its target is not known. Sequenced by immunoSEQ multiplex PCR; TCRdb stores in-frame clones only, minus some. The sample has 12,000 or so clones, around two thirds seen once. Noted time point: neoterminal ileum biopsy at postoperative endoscopy, about 6 months after surgery. This chain links TRBV2 with TRBJ1-2; D is possibly TRBD1 (6 bases). This clonotype was obtained from an adult with Crohn's disease. Sequencing was carried out using ileal tissue. The CDR3 here is CASSDRPQGSLTF. The CDR3, as DNA: TGTGCCAGCAGTGATAGGCCTCAGGGGTCTCTAACCTTC. The full variable domain, rest sourced from reference TRBV2 and TRBJ1-2, is EPEVTQTPSHQVTQMGQEVILRCVPISNHLYFYWYRQILGQKVEFLVSFYNNEISEKSEIFDDQFSVERPDGSNFTLKIRSTKLEDSAMYFCASSDRPQGSLTFGSGTRLTVV.